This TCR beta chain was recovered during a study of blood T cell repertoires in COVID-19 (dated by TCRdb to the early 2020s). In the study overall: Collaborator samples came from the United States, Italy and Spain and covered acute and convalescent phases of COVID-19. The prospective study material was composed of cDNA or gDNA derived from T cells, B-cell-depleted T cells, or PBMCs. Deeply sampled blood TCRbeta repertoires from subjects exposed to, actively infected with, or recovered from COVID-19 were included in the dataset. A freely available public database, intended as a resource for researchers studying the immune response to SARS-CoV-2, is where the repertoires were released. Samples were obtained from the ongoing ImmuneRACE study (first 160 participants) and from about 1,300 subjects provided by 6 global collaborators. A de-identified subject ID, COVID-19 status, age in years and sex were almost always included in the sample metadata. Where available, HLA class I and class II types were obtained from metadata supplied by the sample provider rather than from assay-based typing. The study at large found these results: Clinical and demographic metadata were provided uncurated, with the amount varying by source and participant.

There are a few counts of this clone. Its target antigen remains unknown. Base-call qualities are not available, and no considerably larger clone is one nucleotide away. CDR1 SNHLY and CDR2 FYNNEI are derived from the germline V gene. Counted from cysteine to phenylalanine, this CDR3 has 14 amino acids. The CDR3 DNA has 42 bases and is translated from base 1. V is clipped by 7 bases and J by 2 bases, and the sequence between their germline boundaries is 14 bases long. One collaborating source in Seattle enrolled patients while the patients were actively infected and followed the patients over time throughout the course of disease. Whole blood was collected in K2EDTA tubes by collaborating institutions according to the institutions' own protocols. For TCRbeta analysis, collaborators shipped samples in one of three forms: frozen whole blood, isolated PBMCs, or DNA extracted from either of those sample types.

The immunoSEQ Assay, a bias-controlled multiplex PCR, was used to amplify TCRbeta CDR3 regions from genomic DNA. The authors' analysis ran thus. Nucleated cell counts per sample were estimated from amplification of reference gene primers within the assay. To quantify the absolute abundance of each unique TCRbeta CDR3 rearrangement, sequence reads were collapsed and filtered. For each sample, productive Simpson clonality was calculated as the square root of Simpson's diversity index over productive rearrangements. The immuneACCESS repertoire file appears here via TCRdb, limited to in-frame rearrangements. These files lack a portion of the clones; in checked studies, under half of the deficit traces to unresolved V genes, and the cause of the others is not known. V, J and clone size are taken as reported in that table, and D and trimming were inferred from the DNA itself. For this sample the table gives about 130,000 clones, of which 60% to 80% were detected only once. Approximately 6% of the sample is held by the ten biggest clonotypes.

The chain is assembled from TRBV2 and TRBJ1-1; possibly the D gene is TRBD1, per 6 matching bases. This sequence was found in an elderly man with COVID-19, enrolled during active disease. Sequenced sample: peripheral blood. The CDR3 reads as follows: CASNTGWGNTEAFF. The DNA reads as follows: TGTGCCAGCAATACAGGGTGGGGAAACACTGAAGCTTTCTTT.